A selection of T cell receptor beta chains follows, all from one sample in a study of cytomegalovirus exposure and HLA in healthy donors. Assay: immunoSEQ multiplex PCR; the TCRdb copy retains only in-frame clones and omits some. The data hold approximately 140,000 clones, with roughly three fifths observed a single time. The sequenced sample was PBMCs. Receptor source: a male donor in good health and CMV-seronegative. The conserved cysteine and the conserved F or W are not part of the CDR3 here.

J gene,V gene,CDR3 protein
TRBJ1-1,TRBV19,ASSEDGGRFTEAF
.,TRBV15,ATSRDNYEQY
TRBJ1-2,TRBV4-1,ASSHPMDGTENYGYT
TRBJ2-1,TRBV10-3,AISRETYNEQF
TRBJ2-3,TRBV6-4,ASSERGSGGGHDTQY
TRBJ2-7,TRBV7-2,ASSASPENEQY
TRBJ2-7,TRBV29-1,SVRQGMTYEQY
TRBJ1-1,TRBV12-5,ASGLSQGNTEAF
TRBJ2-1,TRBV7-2,ASSLKTGLAGRGENEQF
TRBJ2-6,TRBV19,ASSDNPGAGANVLT
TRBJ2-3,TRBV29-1,SVEGRMGLASTDTQY
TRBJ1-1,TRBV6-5,ASTPGVWTEAF
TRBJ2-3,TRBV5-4,ASSWGRVKGDTQY
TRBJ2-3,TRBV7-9,ASSLVIGTDTQY
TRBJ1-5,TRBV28,ASSLGTGNRPQH
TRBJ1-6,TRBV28,ASTGQGGSPLH
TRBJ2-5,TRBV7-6,ASSFPSPGQQETQY
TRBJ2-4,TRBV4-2,ASSLDDTGYKNIQY
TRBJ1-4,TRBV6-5,ASSYSNTGLREKLF
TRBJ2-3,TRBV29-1,SVEGAAGAGPDTQY
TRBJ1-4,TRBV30,AWGRSETLF
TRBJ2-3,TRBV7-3,ARSLQGRVGTDTQY
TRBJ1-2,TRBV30,AWSSTVEYYGYT
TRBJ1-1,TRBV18,ASSPDRFGEAF
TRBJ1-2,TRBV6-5,ASSYSYDRGNGYT
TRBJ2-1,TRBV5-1,ASSAGQGNYNEQF
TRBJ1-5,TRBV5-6,ASSFTAGGNQPQH
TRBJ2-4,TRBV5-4,ASSLFRRGTRNIQY
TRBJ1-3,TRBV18,ASAIGQGLEPTIY
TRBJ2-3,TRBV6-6,ASEDGGPRTDTQY
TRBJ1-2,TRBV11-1,ASSPGQGYGYT
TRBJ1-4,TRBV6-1,ASIRQAGEKLF
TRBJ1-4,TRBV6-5,ASSRTGGDEKLF
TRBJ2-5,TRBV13,ASSLETGTQY
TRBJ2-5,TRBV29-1,SVVPQTSAGPIQETQY
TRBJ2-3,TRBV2,ASSEQGLRSDTQY
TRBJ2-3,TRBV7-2,ASSSGASGGQSTDTQY
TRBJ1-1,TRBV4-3,ASSPTWANYEAF
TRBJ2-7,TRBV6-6,ASRTPGQGSGEQY
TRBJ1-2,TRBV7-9,ASSLAVSRPNYGYP
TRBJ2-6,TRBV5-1,ASSYGSSGANVLT
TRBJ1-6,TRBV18,ASSPSVTDSPLH
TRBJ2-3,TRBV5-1,ASSLDSPAGTDTQY
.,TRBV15,ATSRGWRGGYEQY
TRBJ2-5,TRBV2,ASEAGQETQY
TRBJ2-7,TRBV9,ASSVAGGQGAYEQY
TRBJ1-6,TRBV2,ASSEGRDSPLH
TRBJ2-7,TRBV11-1,ASSSLGGTGLPY
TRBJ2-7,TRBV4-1,ASSQVRQANYEQY
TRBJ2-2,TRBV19,ASSSRLARWNTGELF
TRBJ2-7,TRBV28,ASSLQGLAGQQY
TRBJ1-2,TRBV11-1,ASSLDQAYGYT
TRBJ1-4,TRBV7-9,ASSARGGEKLF
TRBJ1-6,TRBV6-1,ASRDREYNSPLH
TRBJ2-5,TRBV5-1,ASSLQTSGGGETQY
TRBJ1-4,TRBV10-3,AISGGQGDEKLF